This is a list of T cell receptor beta chains from one sample in a study of T cell repertoires in cytomegalovirus infection. TCRdb used MiXCR to reprocess the reads, holding one entry per CDR3 protein. The data hold approximately 120,000 distinct CDR3 sequences, with 29% observed a single time. These receptors' targets are unknown. Sequencing used CD8+ T cells from cultured PBMCs, obtained from culture after CMV antigen stimulation. These TCRs come from a human donor in good health (CMV status not recorded). Some clones in this sample may be carry-over from other donors' samples. CDR3s include the opening cysteine and the closing phenylalanine or tryptophan. The D gene is left open where the match is weak. Clone sizes are given selectively: once, few, many, or a class where the clone is expanded.

j_call clone_size d_call v_call cdr3_aa cdr3_nt
TRBJ1-2 few NA TRBV12-5 CASGLEPWTAF TGTGCTAGTGGTTTGGAACCCTGGACAGCCTTC
TRBJ1-5 many NA TRBV7-3 CASSFNRALNQPQHF TGTGCCAGCAGCTTTAACCGGGCCCTCAATCAGCCCCAGCATTTT
TRBJ2-5 NA TRBD1 TRBV7-9 CASSLTGYLSQETQYF TGTGCCAGCAGTTTGACAGGGTACCTCAGCCAAGAGACCCAGTACTTC
TRBJ2-2 NA TRBD1 TRBV7-9 CASSSRQGLTTGELFF TGTGCCAGCAGCAGTCGACAGGGATTGACCACCGGGGAGCTGTTTTTT
TRBJ2-7 many NA TRBV27 CASSLSRRDEQYF TGTGCCAGCAGTTTATCCAGGAGGGACGAGCAGTACTTC
TRBJ2-7 NA NA TRBV27 CASMGDSSYEQYF TGTGCCAGTATGGGGGATAGCTCCTACGAGCAGTACTTC
TRBJ1-4 NA TRBD1 TRBV19 CASGDSPFNEKLFF TGTGCCAGCGGGGACAGTCCCTTTAATGAAAAACTGTTTTTT
TRBJ2-1 NA TRBD2 TRBV7-3 CASSLWGRGGGLNNEQFF TGTGCCAGCAGCTTATGGGGGCGGGGGGGCGGTTTGAACAATGAGCAGTTCTTC
TRBJ1-5 few NA TRBV4-1 CASSSRLNSNQPQHF TGCGCCAGCAGCTCCCGACTCAATAGCAATCAGCCCCAGCATTTT
TRBJ2-1 few NA TRBV27 CASSKTDGISYNEQFF TGTGCCAGCAGTAAAACGGACGGGATTTCCTACAATGAGCAGTTCTTC
TRBJ2-1 few TRBD1 TRBV3-1 CASRSGGAEQFF TGTGCCAGCCGTTCAGGGGGAGCTGAGCAGTTCTTC
TRBJ1-1 few NA TRBV4-1 CASSQGDEAFF TGCGCCAGCAGCCAAGGAGACGAGGCTTTCTTT
TRBJ1-1 few NA TRBV7-8 CASSFFGTEAFF TGTGCCAGCAGCTTTTTCGGGACTGAAGCTTTCTTT
TRBJ2-2 NA NA TRBV2 CASSEPTGAGELFF TGTGCCAGCAGTGAACCAACGGGGGCTGGGGAGCTGTTTTTT
TRBJ1-1 many NA TRBV6-1 CASIPPGAGAEAFF TGTGCCAGCATCCCCCCCGGGGCCGGGGCTGAAGCTTTCTTT
TRBJ1-6 many NA TRBV11-2 CASSLSYPSSYNSPLHF TGTGCCAGCAGCTTAAGTTATCCGAGCTCCTATAATTCACCCCTCCACTTT
TRBJ2-3 many NA TRBV12-3/TRBV12-4 CASSPSSTDTQYF TGTGCCAGCAGTCCCTCTAGCACAGATACGCAGTATTTT
TRBJ2-5 few TRBD2 TRBV2 CASSGGRLAIETQYF TGTGCCAGCAGTGGGGGGAGACTAGCCATAGAGACCCAGTACTTC
TRBJ1-5 few NA TRBV20-1 CSARDWGIGNQPQHF TGCAGTGCTAGAGATTGGGGGATTGGCAATCAGCCCCAGCATTTT
TRBJ1-1 once NA TRBV6-1 CASSYTPGSTEAFF TGTGCCAGCAGTTACACGCCCGGGAGCACTGAAGCTTTCTTT
TRBJ2-5 NA TRBD2 TRBV10-2 CASRPGTTQETQYF TGCGCCAGCAGGCCCGGGACTACACAAGAGACCCAGTACTTC
TRBJ1-1 NA NA TRBV27 CASSFGGVLTEAFF TGTGCCAGCAGTTTCGGCGGGGTTCTGACTGAAGCTTTCTTT